The clone carrying this T cell receptor (beta chain) was seen once. This sample was taken from a study of shared clonotypes between healthy human individuals. The CDR3 is 14 residues long. The germline V gene has CDR1 MNHEY and CDR2 SMNVEV (reference sequence). V was shortened by 6 bases and J by 4 bases, with 15 bases between the two germline ends. Assay: immunoSEQ multiplex PCR; the TCRdb copy retains only in-frame clones and omits some. Of about 2.5 million clones in the sample, less than 95% were seen once. The V and J genes are TRBV27 and TRBJ2-5; a weak D match, TRBD2 (6 bases). The sequence derives from a man aged 18 to 29 in good health. Some clones in this sample may be carry-over from other donors' samples. Sequencing used naive CD4+ T cells from PBMCs. This sample's subset: CD45RA+ positively selected. This chain's CDR3 is CASSRGSTGETQYF. DNA for the CDR3: TGTGCCAGCAGCCGGGGGTCGACCGGAGAGACCCAGTACTTC.